The 19 T cell receptor beta chains below were found in one sample sequenced in a study of T cell repertoires in cytomegalovirus infection. TCRdb re-called the reads through MiXCR, storing one row per CDR3 protein. The data show roughly 230,000 distinct CDR3 sequences, over 15% seen once. Sequenced material: CD8+ T cells from PBMCs. The source of these receptors is a human donor in good health (CMV status not recorded). Some clones in this sample may be carry-over from other donors' samples.

The sample holds a few counts of this clonotype. The V gene is TRBV19, the J gene TRBJ1-2; D is unclear. Germline loops: CDR1 LNHDA, CDR2 SQIVND (reference sequence). CDR3 length: 14 residues. Trimming removed 7 bases at V and 4 bases at J, with 16 bases between. CDR3 DNA sequence: TGTGCCAGTACCTCAGGCATAACGTTCTATGGCTACACCTTC. Translated, it gives CASTSGITFYGYTF.

The chain joins TRBV6-2 or TRBV6-3 to TRBJ2-5; D ambiguous. Germline-derived CDR1 and CDR2 are MNHEY and SVGEGT. The CDR3 loop spans 14 amino acids. Trimming left V 0 bases short and J 1 base short, with 6 bases between. CDR3 sequence reads: CASSYSGSQETQYF. The CDR3 bases are TGTGCCAGCAGTTACTCGGGAAGCCAAGAGACCCAGTACTTC.

This clonotype was seen more than once but under ten times. The chain combines TRBV28 with TRBJ1-6; D is perhaps TRBD1 (6 bases). Germline V gene sequence: CDR1 MDHEN, CDR2 SYDVKM. The CDR3 extends over 15 amino acids. V lost 5 bases, J lost 0 bases, and 8 bases lay in between. The CDR3 is CASSADSSYNSPLHF. The DNA of the CDR3 is TGTGCCAGCAGTGCGGACAGCTCCTATAATTCACCCCTCCACTTT.

The chain recombines TRBV6-1 with TRBJ2-2, with 8 bases aligning to TRBD1. V lost 5 bases, J lost 6 bases, and 8 bases stayed unmatched. The germline V gene has CDR1 MNHNS and CDR2 SASEGT. CDR3 length equals 15 residues. The CDR3 loop is CASSFLGQAPGELFF. CDR3 in DNA: TGTGCCAGCAGTTTCCTGGGACAGGCCCCCGGGGAGCTGTTTTTT.

The chain employs TRBV6-1 and TRBJ1-1; 7 nucleotides match TRBD1. J gave up 5 bases and V 10 bases, and 10 bases lay outside the gene matches. Germline CDR1 MNHNS, CDR2 SASEGT. This CDR3 contains 13 residues. This CDR3 is CATAQGLGTEAFF. The CDR3, as DNA: TGTGCCACTGCACAGGGGTTGGGGACTGAAGCTTTCTTT.

The chain carries TRBV5-1 and TRBJ2-7; 12 positions agree with TRBD2. V dropped 7 bases and J dropped 2; count of bases not matched to a gene: 7. The CDR3 is made up of 15 amino acids. The V gene's germline CDR1 is SGHRS and CDR2 YFSETQ. The CDR3 DNA follows: TGCGCCAGCGCCGAAGGACTAGCGGGGACCTACGAGCAGTACTTC. Translation: CASAEGLAGTYEQYF. Supplemented by reference TRBV5-1 and TRBJ2-7, the full variable domain reads KAGVTQTPRYLIKTRGQQVTLSCSPISGHRSVSWYQQTPGQGLQFLFEYFSETQRNKGNFPGRFSGRQFSNSRSEMNVSTLELGDSALYLCASAEGLAGTYEQYFGPGTRLTVT.

The J gene is TRBJ2-3, the V gene TRBV2; D uncertain. Germline V gene data show CDR1 as SNHLY and CDR2 as FYNNEI. V lost 6 bases and J lost 2, with 6 bases in between. The CDR3 spans 12 residues. DNA of the CDR3: TGTGCCAGCAGGGCTGACACAGATACGCAGTATTTT. Encoded protein: CASRADTDTQYF.

There are many counts of this clonotype. The chain uses TRBV2 and TRBJ2-1, with TRBD2 identical over 11 bases. J lost 7 bases, V lost 8 bases, and 4 bases had no gene match. Germline V gives CDR1 SNHLY, CDR2 FYNNEI. The CDR3 length is 13 residues. Written as DNA, the CDR3 is TGTGCCAGCTTTAGCGGGGGGGCAAATGAGCAGTTCTTC. As protein: CASFSGGANEQFF.

V and J are TRBV7-2 and TRBJ2-7; D possibly corresponds to TRBD1 (6 bases). The V and J ends lost 5 bases and 0 bases respectively, with 14 bases between them. Germline V gene lookup returns CDR1 SGHTA and CDR2 FQGNSA. This CDR3 is built from 15 residues. CDR3 in amino acids: CASSGFGQSSYEQYF. The CDR3 DNA follows: TGTGCCAGCAGCGGATTCGGACAGTCCTCCTACGAGCAGTACTTC. The full variable domain, rest sourced from reference TRBV7-2 and TRBJ2-7, is GAGVSQSPSNKVTEKGKDVELRCDPISGHTALYWYRQSLGQGLEFLIYFQGNSAPDKSGLPSDRFSAERTGGSVSTLTIQRTQQEDSAVYLCASSGFGQSSYEQYFGPGTRLTVT.

The chain combines TRBV28 with TRBJ1-2, with no clear D. The V gene's germline CDR1 is MDHEN and CDR2 SYDVKM. Trimming left V 6 bases short and J 13 bases short, with 15 bases between. The CDR3 spans 11 residues. In DNA form, the CDR3 reads TGTGCCAGCAGCCCGGGGTGGGAGTCCACCTTC. It codes for CASSPGWESTF.

V gene TRBV6-5 combines with J gene TRBJ2-6; D unclear. The CDR3 is 14 amino acids. Germline lookup yields CDR1 MNHEY and CDR2 SVGAGI. The germline V and J ends were trimmed by 2 bases and 2 bases, with 4 bases remaining between them. CDR3 amino acids: CASSYQTGANVLTF. In nucleotides, the CDR3 is TGTGCCAGCAGTTACCAGACTGGGGCCAACGTCCTGACTTTC.

V gene TRBV11-2 combines with J gene TRBJ2-3; TRBD2 matches 7 bases. The CDR3 contains 15 residues. CDR1 and CDR2 from the germline V gene are SGHAT and FQNNGV. The V and J ends lost 5 bases and 5 bases, in that order; junction bases with no gene match: 10. The CDR3 sequence is CASSGLVSPQDTQYF. The DNA for the CDR3 is TGTGCCAGCAGCGGACTAGTTTCGCCCCAAGATACGCAGTATTTT.

The V call is TRBV5-5, the J call TRBJ1-1; D call uncertain. The CDR3 is 13 residues long. The germline V gene encodes CDR1 SGHKS and CDR2 YYEKEE (reference sequence). V gave up 4 bases and J gave up 10 bases, with 17 bases separating them. The chain's CDR3 is CASSLTPTSGAFF. As DNA, the CDR3 is TGTGCCAGCAGCCTCACCCCCACATCAGGAGCTTTCTTT. The full variable domain, completed using reference TRBV5-5 and TRBJ1-1, is DAGVTQSPTHLIKTRGQQVTLRCSPISGHKSVSWYQQVLGQGPQFIFQYYEKEERGRGNFPDRFSARQFPNYSSELNVNALLLGDSALYLCASSLTPTSGAFFGQGTRLTVV.

CDR3 DNA: TGTGCCATCAGTGAGTCCCTAGCGGGGGGACTCACAGATACGCAGTATTTT. Translation gives CAISESLAGGLTDTQYF. This sequence joins TRBV10-3 and TRBJ2-3, with 11 bases aligning to TRBD2. Looked up from germline, CDR1 is ENHRY and CDR2 is SYGVKD. V lost 0 bases and J lost 2; bases outside the gene matches: 4. This CDR3 is 17 amino acids long.

This clonotype turned up a few times. The chain employs TRBV29-1 and TRBJ1-1; D is unclear. Germline CDR1 SQVTM, CDR2 ANQGSEA. Trimming took 6 bases from V and 3 from J, leaving 11 bases between them. This CDR3 is 12 amino acids long. The CDR3 DNA reads TGCAGCGTGAGGGTCTCCGACACTGAAGCTTTCTTT. Translation: CSVRVSDTEAFF.

The J gene is TRBJ1-5, the V gene TRBV2, with D tentatively TRBD1 (6 bases). The CDR3 length is 16 residues. The germline CDR1 and CDR2 sequences are SNHLY and FYNNEI. Trimming removed 4 bases from V and 2 bases from J, with 15 bases in between. The CDR3 loop reads CASSGLGAVGNQPQHF. For the CDR3, the DNA is TGTGCCAGCAGTGGTTTGGGGGCAGTTGGCAATCAGCCCCAGCATTTT.

This clonotype occurred many times. This rearrangement joins TRBV20-1 to TRBJ2-7, with 7 bases that match TRBD1. With 0 bases clipped from V and 0 bases from J, the junction kept 5 bases outside the gene matches. The CDR3 extends over 15 amino acids. The germline V gene encodes CDR1 DFQATT and CDR2 SNEGSKA (reference sequence). CDR3 coding DNA: TGCAGTGCTAGAGATTGGGGACAGAGCTCCTACGAGCAGTACTTC. It is translated as CSARDWGQSSYEQYF.

The chain has TRBV6-2 or TRBV6-3 and TRBJ2-7, with 7 bases that match TRBD1. Germline-derived CDR1 and CDR2 are MNHEY and SVGEGT. The CDR3 covers 12 residues. J was trimmed by 9 bases and V by 5 bases; bases with no gene match: 7. The CDR3 DNA reads TGTGCCAGCAGTCCCTCGGACAGGATGCAGTACTTC. Its protein is CASSPSDRMQYF.

The chain joins TRBV2 to TRBJ1-1, with D unresolved. This CDR3 is built from 11 residues. Trimming left V 6 bases short and J 7 bases short, with 9 bases between. Germline CDR1 and CDR2: SNHLY and FYNNEI. CDR3 sequence reads: CASRGRSEAFF. The CDR3 nucleotides read TGTGCCAGCAGGGGAAGGAGTGAAGCTTTCTTT.